Each of the 5 T cell receptor beta chains below was sequenced from the same sample in a study of CD8 T cells in ankylosing spondylitis. Whole-study results and caveats: Within ankylosing spondylitis blood, a TCR beta motif made up of seven to nine highly homologous variants appeared to be characteristic.

No antigen has been assigned to these receptors. TCRdb used MiXCR to reprocess the 5' RACE reads, holding one entry per CDR3 protein. The table records 700,000 to 850,000 distinct CDR3 sequences, 10% to 15% of them present only once. Sequencing used blood, either unsorted or a sorted T cell fraction (not recorded which). These receptors were obtained from a male donor with ankylosing spondylitis.

This clonotype occurred many times. The CDR3 sequence is CSAAGDRVDQPQHF. As DNA, the CDR3 is TGCAGTGCTGCTGGGGACAGGGTCGATCAGCCCCAGCATTTT. V usage is TRBV20-1 and J usage is TRBJ1-5; TRBD1 aligns across 9 bases. J gave up 5 bases and V 5 bases, and 7 bases lay outside the gene matches. The CDR3 totals 14 residues. Germline V gene lookup returns CDR1 DFQATT and CDR2 SNEGSKA (reference sequence).

This clonotype came up a few times. The chain links TRBV9 to TRBJ2-2; no clear D. In germline, CDR1 is SGDLS, CDR2 YYNGEE. This CDR3 has 16 amino acids. V was cut by 4 bases and J by 5 bases, with 18 bases left in between. The CDR3 loop reads CASSSRRATLTGELFF. The CDR3 region has the DNA TGTGCCAGCAGCTCCCGTCGGGCGACACTGACCGGGGAGCTGTTTTTT.

This clonotype was seen only a few times. This chain joins TRBV12-3 or TRBV12-4 and TRBJ1-6, with D uncertain. The CDR3 length is 13 residues. Trimming removed 5 bases from V and 7 bases from J, with 9 bases in between. CDR3 protein: CASSPAPNSPLHF. CDR3 DNA sequence: TGTGCCAGCAGTCCGGCACCAAATTCACCCCTCCACTTT.

This clonotype occurred once. The genes are TRBV7-2 and TRBJ2-7; D may be TRBD2 (5 bases). V was trimmed by 2 bases and J by 3 bases, leaving 11 bases between them. Per the germline V gene, CDR1 is SGHTA and CDR2 is FQGNSA. The CDR3 totals 14 residues. CDR3: CASSLRSAGYEQYF. CDR3 coding DNA: TGTGCCAGCAGCTTAAGGTCGGCGGGCTACGAGCAGTACTTC.

This clonotype showed up many times. CDR3 protein: CASSYLTAYEQYF. CDR3 nucleotide sequence: TGTGCCAGCAGTTACCTGACAGCCTACGAGCAGTACTTC. The chain recombines TRBV6-6 with TRBJ2-7; TRBD1 might be the D (5 bases). The CDR3 runs 13 residues. Germline values: CDR1 MNHNY, CDR2 SVGAGI (reference sequence). Trimming pared 2 bases from V and 2 bases from J, leaving 7 bases between.